These T cell receptor beta chains were read from a single sample in a study of blood T cell repertoires in COVID-19. The data were produced by immunoSEQ multiplex PCR, yet TCRdb's version contains in-frame clones alone and is incomplete. The top ten clones hold 1.5% to 2% of a sample with about 410,000 clones, roughly 86% of them seen once. Sequencing was performed on PBMCs or T cells enriched from blood (not recorded which). These receptors were collected from a woman in her thirties who had recovered from COVID-19. Both conserved end residues are part of each CDR3.

CASSPREGTNTEAFF,TRBV18
CASSFSGRALSYNEQFF,TRBV7-9
CASSLTSGKGYEQYF,TRBV19
CASSSPWEGRNIQYF,TRBV5-1
CASSEFGNTGELFF,TRBV2
CASSSGQGGYGYTF,TRBV28
CASSLYQGAGNSPLHF,TRBV28
CASGALSTEAFF,TRBV2
CASSISTAGPGNTIYF,TRBV5-1
CASSLAHWSSGNTIYF,TRBV7-6
CASSYDPGLDYGYTF,TRBV7-2
CASSLGRGSTEAFF,TRBV11-3
CASSLEQSGGTQYF,TRBV7-7
CASTGGSNEQFF,TRBV12-3/TRBV12-4
CASSRGLSTEAFF,TRBV25-1
CASNQKETTFF,TRBV7-9
CASSPNASPETQYF,TRBV7-2
CASSIRGVGYGYTF,TRBV19
CASTLDSSYNEQFF,TRBV6-5
CASSLQGPSYEQYF,TRBV6-2/TRBV6-3
CASSRGTGGGNSPLHF,TRBV5-1
CASSLRLDYNSPLHF,TRBV11-2
CASRWADEETQYF,TRBV12-3/TRBV12-4
CASSEFGDTQYF,TRBV6-1
CASSVDSGDRRFTGELFF,TRBV9
CASSPEDREKLFF,TRBV9
CASSILAGLNTGELFF,TRBV19